This TCR beta chain was identified during a study of early T cells in non-severe SARS-CoV-2 infection. Study-level background: Sequencing of bulk RNA from unsorted whole blood was done, without chain pairing.

Regarding this clonotype: Its target is unknown.

The V and J ends lost 9 bases and 5 bases respectively, with 16 bases between them. This CDR3 comprises 14 residues. CDR1 and CDR2 (germline): LNHDA, SQIVND (reference sequence). cDNA molecules, individually, were tagged with unique molecular identifiers. TCRdb recomputed calls from the 5' RACE reads with MiXCR, one row per CDR3 protein. The repertoire holds 70,000 to 90,000 distinct CDR3 sequences, roughly 10% seen once, with roughly 8% in the top ten. Overall study results and limits: VDJdb matching skewed toward anti-spike CD8 responses, missing private and CD4 specificities.

The chain is built from TRBV19 and TRBJ2-2; weak D call: TRBD2 (6 bases). This receptor was identified in an adult who was a healthcare worker with PCR-confirmed SARS-CoV-2 infection or an uninfected control (not recorded which). Sequenced here: whole blood, sampled at baseline. CDR3 sequence: CASRGTVRTGELFF. The CDR3 DNA follows: TGTGCCAGCCGAGGGACTGTTCGGACCGGGGAGCTGTTTTTT.